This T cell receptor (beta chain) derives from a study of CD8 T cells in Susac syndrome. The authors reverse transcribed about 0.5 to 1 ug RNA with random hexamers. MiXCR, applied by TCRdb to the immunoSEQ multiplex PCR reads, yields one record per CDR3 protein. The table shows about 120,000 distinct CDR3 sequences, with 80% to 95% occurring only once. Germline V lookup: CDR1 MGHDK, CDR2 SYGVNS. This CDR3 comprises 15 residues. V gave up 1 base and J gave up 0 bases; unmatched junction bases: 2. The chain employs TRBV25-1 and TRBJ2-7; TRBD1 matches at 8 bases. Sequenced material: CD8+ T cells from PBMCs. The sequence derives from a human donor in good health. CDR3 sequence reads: CASSESGTGSYEQYF. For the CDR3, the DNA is TGTGCCAGCAGTGAATCAGGGACAGGCTCCTACGAGCAGTACTTC.